The T cell receptor (beta chain) described here comes from a study of shared clonotypes between healthy human individuals. Per the germline V gene, CDR1 is MNHEY and CDR2 is SMNVEV (reference sequence). V lost 5 bases, J lost 8 bases, and 9 bases lay in between. There are 12 residues in the CDR3. Whole-study findings and limits: Clonotypes that were shared across a few donors made up about 5.1% of naive CD4 clonotypes.

Sequencing was at deep level. Assay: immunoSEQ multiplex PCR; the TCRdb copy retains only in-frame clones and omits some. This sample has just over 2,000,000 clones, with 95% found just once. This clone came up once. Its antigen is undetermined. The sequence derives from a man younger than 35 in good health. Sequencing was performed on naive CD4+ T cells sorted from blood. Sample subset: CD45RA+ positively selected. The V and J genes are TRBV27 and TRBJ2-2; D uncertain. The chain's CDR3 is CASSPLGGELFF. The CDR3 DNA reads TGTGCCAGCAGTCCTCTAGGAGGGGAGCTGTTTTTT.